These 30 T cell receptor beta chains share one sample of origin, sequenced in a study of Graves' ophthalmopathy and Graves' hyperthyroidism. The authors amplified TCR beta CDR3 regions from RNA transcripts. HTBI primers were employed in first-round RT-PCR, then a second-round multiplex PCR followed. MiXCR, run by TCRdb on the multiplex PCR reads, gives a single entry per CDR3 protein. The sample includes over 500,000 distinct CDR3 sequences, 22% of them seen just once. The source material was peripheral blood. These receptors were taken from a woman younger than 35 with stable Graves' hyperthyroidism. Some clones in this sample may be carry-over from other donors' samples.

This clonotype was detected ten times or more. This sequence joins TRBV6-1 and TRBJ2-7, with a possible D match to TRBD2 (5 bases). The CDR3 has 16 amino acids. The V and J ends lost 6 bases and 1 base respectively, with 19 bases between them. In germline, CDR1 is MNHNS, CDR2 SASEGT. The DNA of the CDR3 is TGTGCCAGCAGAACAACATACATAGCGATATCCTACGAGCAGTACTTC. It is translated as CASRTTYIAISYEQYF.

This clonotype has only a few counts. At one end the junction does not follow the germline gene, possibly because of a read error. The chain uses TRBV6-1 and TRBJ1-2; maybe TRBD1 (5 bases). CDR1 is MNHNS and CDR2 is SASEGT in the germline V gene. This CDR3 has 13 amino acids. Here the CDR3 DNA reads TGTGTCAGCAGTCCCTGGGGCAGCTATGGCTACACCTTC. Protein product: CVSSPWGSYGYTF.

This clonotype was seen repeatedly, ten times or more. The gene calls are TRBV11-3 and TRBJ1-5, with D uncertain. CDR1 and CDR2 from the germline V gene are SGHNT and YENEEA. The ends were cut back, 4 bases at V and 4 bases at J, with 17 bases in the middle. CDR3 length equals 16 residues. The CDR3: CASSCPRAGGNQPQHF. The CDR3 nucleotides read TGTGCCAGCAGCTGCCCCCGAGCGGGCGGAAATCAGCCCCAGCATTTT.

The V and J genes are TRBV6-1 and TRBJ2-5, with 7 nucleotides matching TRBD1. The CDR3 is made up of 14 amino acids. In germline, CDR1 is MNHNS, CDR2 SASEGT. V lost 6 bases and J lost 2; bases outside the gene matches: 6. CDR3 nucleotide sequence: TGTGCCAGCAGAAGGGGACAGAGACAAGAGACCCAGTACTTC. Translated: CASRRGQRQETQYF.

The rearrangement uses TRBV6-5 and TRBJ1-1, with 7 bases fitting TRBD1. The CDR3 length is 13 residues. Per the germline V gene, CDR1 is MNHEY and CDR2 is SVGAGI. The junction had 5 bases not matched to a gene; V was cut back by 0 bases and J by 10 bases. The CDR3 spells CASSYSTGYGAFF. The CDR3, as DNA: TGTGCCAGCAGTTACTCGACAGGGTATGGAGCTTTCTTT.

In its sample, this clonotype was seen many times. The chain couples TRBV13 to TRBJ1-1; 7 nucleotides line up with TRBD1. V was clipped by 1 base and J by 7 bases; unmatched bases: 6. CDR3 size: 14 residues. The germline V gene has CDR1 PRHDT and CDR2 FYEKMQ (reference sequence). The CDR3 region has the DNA TGTGCCAGCAGCTTAGCACAGACAGGGATTGAAGCTTTCTTT. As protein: CASSLAQTGIEAFF.

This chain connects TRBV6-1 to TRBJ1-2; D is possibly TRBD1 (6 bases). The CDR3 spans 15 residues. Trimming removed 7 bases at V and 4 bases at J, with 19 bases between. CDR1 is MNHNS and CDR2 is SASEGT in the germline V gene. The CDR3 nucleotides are TGTGCCAGCAATACGGCTGGGGGGCACCTCTATGGCTACACCTTC. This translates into CASNTAGGHLYGYTF.

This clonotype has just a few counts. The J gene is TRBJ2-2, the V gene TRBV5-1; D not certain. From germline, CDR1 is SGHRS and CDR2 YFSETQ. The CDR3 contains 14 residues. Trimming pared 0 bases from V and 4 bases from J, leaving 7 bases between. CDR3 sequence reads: CASSLETFTGELFF. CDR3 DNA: TGCGCCAGCAGCTTGGAGACTTTCACCGGGGAGCTGTTTTTT. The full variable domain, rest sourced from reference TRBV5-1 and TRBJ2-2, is KAGVTQTPRYLIKTRGQQVTLSCSPISGHRSVSWYQQTPGQGLQFLFEYFSETQRNKGNFPGRFSGRQFSNSRSEMNVSTLELGDSALYLCASSLETFTGELFFGEGSRLTVL.

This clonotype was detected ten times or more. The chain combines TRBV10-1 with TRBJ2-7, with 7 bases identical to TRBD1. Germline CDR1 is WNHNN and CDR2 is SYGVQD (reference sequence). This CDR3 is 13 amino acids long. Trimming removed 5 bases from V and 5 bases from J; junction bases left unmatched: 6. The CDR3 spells CASSLQGSDEQYF. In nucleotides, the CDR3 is TGCGCCAGCAGTCTACAGGGGTCGGACGAGCAGTACTTC.

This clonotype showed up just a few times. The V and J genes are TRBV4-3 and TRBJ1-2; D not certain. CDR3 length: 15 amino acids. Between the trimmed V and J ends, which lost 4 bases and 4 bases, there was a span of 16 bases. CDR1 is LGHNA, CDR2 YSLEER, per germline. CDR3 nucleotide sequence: TGCGCCAGCAGCCCTGACGGGAGTTCTTTCTATGGCTACACCTTC. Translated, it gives CASSPDGSSFYGYTF.

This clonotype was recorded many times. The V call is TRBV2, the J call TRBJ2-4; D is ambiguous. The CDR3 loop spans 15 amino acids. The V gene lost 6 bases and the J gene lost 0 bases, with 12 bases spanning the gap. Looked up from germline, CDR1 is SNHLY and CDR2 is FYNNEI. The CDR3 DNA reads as TGTGCCAGCAGCGTAACCTGGTTAGCCAAAAACATTCAGTACTTC. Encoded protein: CASSVTWLAKNIQYF.

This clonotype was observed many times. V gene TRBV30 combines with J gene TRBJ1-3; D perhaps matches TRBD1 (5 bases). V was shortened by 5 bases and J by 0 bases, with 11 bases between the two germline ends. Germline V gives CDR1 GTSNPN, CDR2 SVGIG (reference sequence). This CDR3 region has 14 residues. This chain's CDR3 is CAWDSGYSGNTIYF. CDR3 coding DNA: TGTGCCTGGGACAGTGGCTACTCTGGAAACACCATATATTTT.

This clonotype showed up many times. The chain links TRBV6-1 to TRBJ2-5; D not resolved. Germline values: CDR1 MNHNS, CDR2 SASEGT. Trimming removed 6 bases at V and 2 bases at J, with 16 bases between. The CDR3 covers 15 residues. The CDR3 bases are TGTGCCAGCAGCCGGAGCAGGCTCCTTCAAGAGACCCAGTACTTC. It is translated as CASSRSRLLQETQYF.

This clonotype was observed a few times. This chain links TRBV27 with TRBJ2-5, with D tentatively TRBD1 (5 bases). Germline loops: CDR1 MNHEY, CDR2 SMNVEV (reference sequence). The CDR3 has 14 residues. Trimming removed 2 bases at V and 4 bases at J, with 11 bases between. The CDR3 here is CASSLQGRGETQYF. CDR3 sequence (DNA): TGTGCCAGCAGTTTACAGGGAAGAGGAGAGACCCAGTACTTC.

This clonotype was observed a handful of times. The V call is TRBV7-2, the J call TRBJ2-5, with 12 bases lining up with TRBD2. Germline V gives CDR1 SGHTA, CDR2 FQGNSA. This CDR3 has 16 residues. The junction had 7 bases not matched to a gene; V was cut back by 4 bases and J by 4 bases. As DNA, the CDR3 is TGTGCCAGCAGCTCACGACTAGCGGGGGTAATAGAGACCCAGTACTTC. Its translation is CASSSRLAGVIETQYF.

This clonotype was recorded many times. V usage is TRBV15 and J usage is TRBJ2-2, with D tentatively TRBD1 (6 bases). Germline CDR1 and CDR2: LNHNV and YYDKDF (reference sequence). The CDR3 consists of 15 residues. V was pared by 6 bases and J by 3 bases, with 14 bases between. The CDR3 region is CATSKGDMDTGELFF. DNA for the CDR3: TGTGCCACCAGTAAGGGGGATATGGACACCGGGGAGCTGTTTTTT.

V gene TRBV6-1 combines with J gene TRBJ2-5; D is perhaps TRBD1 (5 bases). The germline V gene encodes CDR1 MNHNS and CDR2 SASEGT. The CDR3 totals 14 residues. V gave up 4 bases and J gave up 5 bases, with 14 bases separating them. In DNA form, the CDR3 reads TGTGCCAGCAGTGGCGCAGGGTTTCGGGAGACCCAGTACTTC. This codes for CASSGAGFRETQYF.

The CDR3 spells CASAYRGRILYNEQFF. CDR3 nucleotide sequence: TGTGCCAGCGCTTACAGGGGGCGAATACTATACAATGAGCAGTTCTTC. The J gene is TRBJ2-1, the V gene TRBV27, with 9 bases fitting TRBD1. The CDR3 is 16 amino acids. In germline, CDR1 is MNHEY, CDR2 SMNVEV (reference sequence). V lost 8 bases and J lost 4; bases outside the gene matches: 12.

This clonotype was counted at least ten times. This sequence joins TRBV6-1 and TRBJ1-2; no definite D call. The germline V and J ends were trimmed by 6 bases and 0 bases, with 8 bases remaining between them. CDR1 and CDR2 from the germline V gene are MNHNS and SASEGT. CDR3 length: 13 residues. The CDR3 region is CASSREPNYGYTF. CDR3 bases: TGTGCCAGCAGCCGCGAACCTAACTATGGCTACACCTTC.

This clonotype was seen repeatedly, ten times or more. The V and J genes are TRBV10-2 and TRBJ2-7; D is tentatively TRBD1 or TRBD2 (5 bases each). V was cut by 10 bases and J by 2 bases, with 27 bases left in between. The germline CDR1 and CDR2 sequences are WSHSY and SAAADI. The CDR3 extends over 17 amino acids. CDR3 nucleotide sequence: TGCGCCACTTCTAGGGACCGTCGTTCCGGCAAACCCTACGAGCAGTACTTC. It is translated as CATSRDRRSGKPYEQYF.

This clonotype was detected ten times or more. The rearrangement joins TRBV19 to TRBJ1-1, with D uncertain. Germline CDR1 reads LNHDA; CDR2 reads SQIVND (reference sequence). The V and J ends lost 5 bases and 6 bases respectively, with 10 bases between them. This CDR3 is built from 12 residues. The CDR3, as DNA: TGTGCCAGTAGTTCGACCGCAGCTGAAGCTTTCTTT. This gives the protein CASSSTAAEAFF.

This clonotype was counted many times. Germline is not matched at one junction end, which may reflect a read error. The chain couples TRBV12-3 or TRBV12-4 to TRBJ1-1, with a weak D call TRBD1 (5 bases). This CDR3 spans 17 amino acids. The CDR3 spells CASIFGARLTGHTGAFF. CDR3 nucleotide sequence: TGTGCAAGCATCTTTGGGGCCCGACTCACTGGGCACACTGGAGCTTTCTTT.

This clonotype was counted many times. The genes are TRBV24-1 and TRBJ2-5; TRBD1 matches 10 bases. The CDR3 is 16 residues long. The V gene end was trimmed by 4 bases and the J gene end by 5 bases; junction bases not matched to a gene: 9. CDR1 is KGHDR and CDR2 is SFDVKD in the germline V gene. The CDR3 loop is CATSDTGTGARETQYF. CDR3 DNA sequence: TGTGCCACCAGTGACACCGGGACAGGGGCACGGGAGACCCAGTACTTC.

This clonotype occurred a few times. This CDR3 is CASSPGHPWNGYTF. Written as DNA, the CDR3 is TGTGCCAGCAGCCCGGGACACCCGTGGAATGGCTACACCTTC. The V gene is TRBV5-4, the J gene TRBJ1-2, with D tentatively TRBD1 (6 bases). Germline-derived CDR1 and CDR2 are SGHNT and YYREEE (reference sequence). V lost 4 bases, J lost 6 bases, and 16 bases lay in between. The CDR3 length is 14 residues.

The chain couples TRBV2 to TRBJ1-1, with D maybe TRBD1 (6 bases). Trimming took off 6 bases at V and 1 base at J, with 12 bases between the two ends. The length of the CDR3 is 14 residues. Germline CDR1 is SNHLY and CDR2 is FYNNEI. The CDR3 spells CASSPRGPNTEAFF. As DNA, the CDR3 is TGTGCCAGCAGCCCGCGGGGGCCGAACACTGAAGCTTTCTTT.

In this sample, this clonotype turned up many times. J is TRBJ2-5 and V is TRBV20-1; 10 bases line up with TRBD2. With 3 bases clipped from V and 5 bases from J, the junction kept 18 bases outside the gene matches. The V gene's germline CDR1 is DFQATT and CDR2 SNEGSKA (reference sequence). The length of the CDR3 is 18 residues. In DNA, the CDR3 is TGCAGTGCTAGTCAGGCTAGCGGGAGCGGGGAGGGCGGGGAGACCCAGTACTTC. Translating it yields CSASQASGSGEGGETQYF.

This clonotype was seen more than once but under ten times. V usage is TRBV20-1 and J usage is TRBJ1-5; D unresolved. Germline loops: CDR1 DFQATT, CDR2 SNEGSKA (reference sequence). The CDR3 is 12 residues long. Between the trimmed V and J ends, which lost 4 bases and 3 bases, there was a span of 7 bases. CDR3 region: CSATDNNQPQHF. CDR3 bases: TGCAGTGCTACCGACAACAATCAGCCCCAGCATTTT.

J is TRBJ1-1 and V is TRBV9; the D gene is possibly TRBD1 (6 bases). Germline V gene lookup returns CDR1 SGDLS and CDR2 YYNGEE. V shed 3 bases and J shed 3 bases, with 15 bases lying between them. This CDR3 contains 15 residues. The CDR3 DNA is TGTGCCAGCAGCGCCGGTCGAGGGGGGGACACTGAAGCTTTCTTT. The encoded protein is CASSAGRGGDTEAFF.

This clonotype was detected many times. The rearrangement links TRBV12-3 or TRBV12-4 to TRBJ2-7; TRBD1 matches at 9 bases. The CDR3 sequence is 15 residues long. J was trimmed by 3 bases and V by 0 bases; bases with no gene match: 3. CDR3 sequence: CASSLATGQGYEQYF. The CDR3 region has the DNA TGTGCCAGCAGTTTAGCGACGGGACAGGGCTACGAGCAGTACTTC.

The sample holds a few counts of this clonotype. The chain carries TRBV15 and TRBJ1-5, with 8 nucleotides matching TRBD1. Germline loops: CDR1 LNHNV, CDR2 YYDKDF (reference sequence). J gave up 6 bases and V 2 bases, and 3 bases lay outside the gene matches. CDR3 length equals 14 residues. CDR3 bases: TGTGCCACCAGCAGACAGGGGGCTGGTCAGCCCCAGCATTTT. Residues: CATSRQGAGQPQHF. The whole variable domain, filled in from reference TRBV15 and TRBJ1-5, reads DAMVIQNPRYQVTQFGKPVTLSCSQTLNHNVMYWYQQKSSQAPKLLFHYYDKDFNNEADTPDNFQSRRPNTSFCFLDIRSPGLGDTAMYLCATSRQGAGQPQHFGDGTRLSIL.